Sequencing of this T cell receptor (beta chain) was carried out in a study of shared clonotypes between healthy human individuals. Concerning this clone itself: Its antigen is not identified.

Notes on the study in general: Naive subsets usually exceeded memory subsets in estimated richness.

The naive CD8 subset, CD45RO-negative cells positively selected for CCR7, excluded terminally differentiated effector memory CD45RA+ cells. The donors were adults (healthy and HIV-negative) with no recent acute infections or vaccinations. Generated by immunoSEQ multiplex PCR, the TCRdb table keeps only in-frame clones and is missing some. Here the sample spans about 2 million clones, about 95% being singletons. Germline assignment: CDR1 SEHNR and CDR2 FQNEAQ (reference sequence). The CDR3 sequence is 12 residues long. Trimming took 4 bases from V and 5 from J; bases not matched to a gene: 0. The sequencing sample was made of naive CD8+ T cells sorted from blood. This sequence was found in a man between 18 and 29 years old in good health. This chain links TRBV7-9 with TRBJ2-7; 9 positions match TRBD1. CDR3 loop: CASSWTGDEQYF. DNA of the CDR3: TGTGCCAGCAGCTGGACAGGGGACGAGCAGTACTTC.